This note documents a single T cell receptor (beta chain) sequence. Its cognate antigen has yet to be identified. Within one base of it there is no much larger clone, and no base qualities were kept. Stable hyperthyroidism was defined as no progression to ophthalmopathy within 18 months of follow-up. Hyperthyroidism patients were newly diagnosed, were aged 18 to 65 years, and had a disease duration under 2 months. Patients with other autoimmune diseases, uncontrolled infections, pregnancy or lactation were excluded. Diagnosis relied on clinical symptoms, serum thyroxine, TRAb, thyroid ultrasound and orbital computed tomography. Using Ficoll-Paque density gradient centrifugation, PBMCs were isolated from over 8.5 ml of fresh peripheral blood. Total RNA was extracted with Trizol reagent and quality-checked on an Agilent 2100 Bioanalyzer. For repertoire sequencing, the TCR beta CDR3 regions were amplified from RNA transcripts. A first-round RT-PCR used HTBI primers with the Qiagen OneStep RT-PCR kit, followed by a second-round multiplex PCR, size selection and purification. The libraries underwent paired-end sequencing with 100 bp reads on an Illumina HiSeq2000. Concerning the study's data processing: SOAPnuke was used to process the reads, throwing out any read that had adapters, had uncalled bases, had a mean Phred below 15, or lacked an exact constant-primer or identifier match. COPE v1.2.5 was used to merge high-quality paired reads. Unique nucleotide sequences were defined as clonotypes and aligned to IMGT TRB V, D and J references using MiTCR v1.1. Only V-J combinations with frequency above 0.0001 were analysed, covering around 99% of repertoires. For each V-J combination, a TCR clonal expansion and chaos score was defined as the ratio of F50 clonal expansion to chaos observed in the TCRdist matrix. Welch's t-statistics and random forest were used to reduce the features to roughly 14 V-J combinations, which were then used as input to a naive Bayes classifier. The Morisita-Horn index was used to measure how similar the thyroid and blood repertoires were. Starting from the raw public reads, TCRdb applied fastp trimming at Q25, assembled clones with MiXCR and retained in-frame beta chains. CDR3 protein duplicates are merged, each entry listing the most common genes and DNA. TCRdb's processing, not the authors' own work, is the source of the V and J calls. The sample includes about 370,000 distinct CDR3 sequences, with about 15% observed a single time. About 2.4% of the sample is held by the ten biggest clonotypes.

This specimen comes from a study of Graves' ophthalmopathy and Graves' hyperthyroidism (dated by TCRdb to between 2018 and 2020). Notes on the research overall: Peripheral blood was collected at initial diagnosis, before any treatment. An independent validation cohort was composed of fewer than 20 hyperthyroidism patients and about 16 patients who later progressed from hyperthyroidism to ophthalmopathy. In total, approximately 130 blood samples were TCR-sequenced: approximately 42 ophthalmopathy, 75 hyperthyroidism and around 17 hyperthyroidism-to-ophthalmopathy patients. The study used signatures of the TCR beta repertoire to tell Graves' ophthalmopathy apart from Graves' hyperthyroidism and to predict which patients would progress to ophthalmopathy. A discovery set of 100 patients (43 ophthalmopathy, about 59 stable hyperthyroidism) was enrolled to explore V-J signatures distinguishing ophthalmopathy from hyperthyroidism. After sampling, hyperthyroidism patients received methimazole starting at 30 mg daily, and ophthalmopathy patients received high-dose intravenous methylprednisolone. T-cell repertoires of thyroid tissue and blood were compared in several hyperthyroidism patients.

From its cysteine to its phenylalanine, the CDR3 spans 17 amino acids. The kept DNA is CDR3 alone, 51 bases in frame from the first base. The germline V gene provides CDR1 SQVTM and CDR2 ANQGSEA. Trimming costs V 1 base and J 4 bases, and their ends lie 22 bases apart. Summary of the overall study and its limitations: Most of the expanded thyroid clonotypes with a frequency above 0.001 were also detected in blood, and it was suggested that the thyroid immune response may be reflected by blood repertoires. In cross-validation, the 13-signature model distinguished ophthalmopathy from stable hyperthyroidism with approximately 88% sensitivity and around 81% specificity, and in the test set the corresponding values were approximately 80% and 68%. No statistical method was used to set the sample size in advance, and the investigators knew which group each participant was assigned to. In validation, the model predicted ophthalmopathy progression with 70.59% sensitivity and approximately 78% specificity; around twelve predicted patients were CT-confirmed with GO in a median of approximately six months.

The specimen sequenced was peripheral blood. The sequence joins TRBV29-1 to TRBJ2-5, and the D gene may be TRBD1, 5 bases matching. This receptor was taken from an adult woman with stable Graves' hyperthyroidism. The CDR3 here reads CSVEAGPRDFLIETQYF. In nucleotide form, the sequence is TGCAGCGTTGAAGCGGGCCCCAGGGATTTTCTTATAGAGACCCAGTACTTC.